This T cell receptor beta chain was sequenced during a study of T cell responses to AZD1222 COVID-19 vaccine. Produced via immunoSEQ multiplex PCR; TCRdb's table is partial and in-frame only. The table records 150,000 to 160,000 clones, 90% of them present only once. General study results and limits: Two doses of AZD1222 preceded a rise in Spike-specific TCR breadth and depth.

Germline V gene sequence: CDR1 MNHEY, CDR2 SVGAGI. V dropped 6 bases and J dropped 0 bases, with 12 bases sitting between them. This CDR3 contains 15 residues. On this clone itself: The antigen is undetermined.

The rearrangement links TRBV6-5 to TRBJ1-3; no clear D. The receptor was isolated from an adult in good health. This specimen consisted of peripheral blood, obtained on day 0 of AZD1222 vaccination. For the CDR3, the DNA is TGTGCCAGCAGAATCAACGGCCTCTCTGGAAACACCATATATTTT. This translates into CASRINGLSGNTIYF.